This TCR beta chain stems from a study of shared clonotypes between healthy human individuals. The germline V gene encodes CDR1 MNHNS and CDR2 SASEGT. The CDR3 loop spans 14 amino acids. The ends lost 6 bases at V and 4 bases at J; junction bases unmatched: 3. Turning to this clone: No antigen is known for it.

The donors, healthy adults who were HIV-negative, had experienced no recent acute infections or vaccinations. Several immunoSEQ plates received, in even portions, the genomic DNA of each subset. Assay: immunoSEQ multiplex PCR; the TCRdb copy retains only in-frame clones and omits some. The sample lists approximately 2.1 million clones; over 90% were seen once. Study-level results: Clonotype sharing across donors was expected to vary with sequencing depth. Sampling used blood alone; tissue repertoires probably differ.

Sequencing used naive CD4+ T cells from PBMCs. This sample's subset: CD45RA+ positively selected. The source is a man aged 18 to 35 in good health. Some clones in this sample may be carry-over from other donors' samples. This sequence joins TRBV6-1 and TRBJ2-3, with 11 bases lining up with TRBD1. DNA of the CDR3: TGTGCCAGCAGCTGGGACAGGGGGGCAGATACGCAGTATTTT. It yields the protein CASSWDRGADTQYF.